The rows below give T cell receptor beta chains drawn from one sample of a study of blood T cell repertoires in COVID-19. Sequencing was performed with immunoSEQ multiplex PCR; in TCRdb, only in-frame clones are kept and a portion is missing. This table holds about 180,000 clones, 80% to 85% found once. The sample taken for sequencing was peripheral blood. All receptors come from a woman in her seventies with COVID-19, enrolled during active disease. CDR3s include the opening cysteine and the closing phenylalanine or tryptophan. The D gene is left open where the match is weak. Size is omitted from some rows. Given values are once, few, many or a class for expanded clones.

v_gene: TRBV18
d_gene: -
j_gene: TRBJ1-1
abundance: -
CDR3nt: TGTGCCAGCTCACCGAGGGCTCTTACAAACACTGAAGCTTTCTTT
CDR3aa: CASSPRALTNTEAFF

v_gene: TRBV7-2
d_gene: TRBD2
j_gene: TRBJ2-1
abundance: -
CDR3nt: TGTGCCAGCAGCGGGGAGGGCAGGAGAAATGAGCAGTTCTTC
CDR3aa: CASSGEGRRNEQFF

v_gene: TRBV7-2
d_gene: -
j_gene: TRBJ1-2
abundance: -
CDR3nt: TGTGCCAGCAGCTTAGTAAGGGAGGCCTATGGCTACACCTTC
CDR3aa: CASSLVREAYGYTF

v_gene: TRBV24-1
d_gene: TRBD2
j_gene: TRBJ2-3
abundance: -
CDR3nt: TGTGCCACCAGTGCCCACACCGGGACTAGCGGGACTGGCACAGATACGCAGTATTTT
CDR3aa: CATSAHTGTSGTGTDTQYF

v_gene: TRBV9
d_gene: TRBD2
j_gene: TRBJ2-2
abundance: -
CDR3nt: TGTGCCAGCAGCGCCTCAGCGGGACCCTACACCGGGGAGCTGTTTTTT
CDR3aa: CASSASAGPYTGELFF

v_gene: TRBV24-1
d_gene: TRBD1
j_gene: TRBJ2-7
abundance: -
CDR3nt: TGTGCCACCAGTGACCCCGGGACAGGGGCCTACGAGCAGTACTTC
CDR3aa: CATSDPGTGAYEQYF

v_gene: TRBV7-2
d_gene: TRBD1
j_gene: TRBJ1-1
abundance: few
CDR3nt: TGTGCCAGCAGCTGGGGACAGGGGATTGGGGCTTTCTTT
CDR3aa: CASSWGQGIGAFF

v_gene: TRBV19
d_gene: -
j_gene: TRBJ2-7
abundance: -
CDR3nt: TGTGCCAGTAGTATAGACAGGGCAACGGCCTACGAGCAGTACTTC
CDR3aa: CASSIDRATAYEQYF

v_gene: TRBV11-2
d_gene: -
j_gene: TRBJ1-1
abundance: -
CDR3nt: TGTGCCAGCAGCTTTTCAAACACTGAAGCTTTCTTT
CDR3aa: CASSFSNTEAFF

v_gene: TRBV3-1/TRBV3-2
d_gene: -
j_gene: TRBJ2-4
abundance: few
CDR3nt: TGTGCCAGCAGCCGGGGACATGGGGACATTCAGTACTTC
CDR3aa: CASSRGHGDIQYF

v_gene: TRBV5-1
d_gene: TRBD1
j_gene: TRBJ1-1
abundance: -
CDR3nt: TGCGCCAGCAGCTTATCAGGGGGCAACACTGAAGCTTTCTTT
CDR3aa: CASSLSGGNTEAFF

v_gene: TRBV6-5
d_gene: -
j_gene: TRBJ1-1
abundance: -
CDR3nt: TGTGCCAGCAGTTACTCCTGGGCAACTGAAGCTTTCTTT
CDR3aa: CASSYSWATEAFF

v_gene: TRBV29-1
d_gene: TRBD1
j_gene: TRBJ1-4
abundance: -
CDR3nt: TGCAGCGCCAGGACAGGGGGCGGTGAAAAACTGTTTTTT
CDR3aa: CSARTGGGEKLFF

v_gene: TRBV14
d_gene: TRBD2
j_gene: TRBJ2-7
abundance: -
CDR3nt: TGTGCCAGCAGCCAAGTTGGCGGGAGGGCCACCCTTCCTACGGGTTACGAGCAGTACTTC
CDR3aa: CASSQVGGRATLPTGYEQYF

v_gene: TRBV6-2/TRBV6-3
d_gene: -
j_gene: TRBJ1-4
abundance: -
CDR3nt: TGTGCCAGCAGTTACTCGTCACTCCTTGCAACTAATGAAAAACTGTTTTTT
CDR3aa: CASSYSSLLATNEKLFF

v_gene: TRBV29-1
d_gene: -
j_gene: TRBJ2-1
abundance: -
CDR3nt: TGCAGCGTTAGGGGATTCTCCTACAATGAGCAGTTCTTC
CDR3aa: CSVRGFSYNEQFF

v_gene: TRBV12-3/TRBV12-4
d_gene: -
j_gene: TRBJ1-2
abundance: -
CDR3nt: TGTGCCAGCAGTCCCCAGGGCTATGGCTACACCTTC
CDR3aa: CASSPQGYGYTF

v_gene: TRBV6-5
d_gene: -
j_gene: TRBJ2-3
abundance: -
CDR3nt: TGTGCCAGCCTTGACAGTGGACGGGCAGATACGCAGTATTTT
CDR3aa: CASLDSGRADTQYF

v_gene: TRBV28
d_gene: -
j_gene: TRBJ1-2
abundance: -
CDR3nt: TGTGCCAGCAGAATAGGACAGCTAAACTATGGCTACACCTTC
CDR3aa: CASRIGQLNYGYTF

v_gene: TRBV19
d_gene: TRBD1
j_gene: TRBJ2-7
abundance: -
CDR3nt: TGTGCCAGTAGTAGAACGACAGGGGGCTACCCTTACGAGCAGTACTTC
CDR3aa: CASSRTTGGYPYEQYF

v_gene: TRBV28
d_gene: -
j_gene: TRBJ2-2
abundance: once
CDR3nt: TGTGCCAGCAGGGAGGGATGGGTCACCGGGGAGCTGTTTTTT
CDR3aa: CASREGWVTGELFF

v_gene: TRBV25-1
d_gene: -
j_gene: TRBJ1-1
abundance: -
CDR3nt: TGTGCCAGCAGGTGGCAGGGAAGCACTGAAGCTTTCTTT
CDR3aa: CASRWQGSTEAFF

v_gene: TRBV5-1
d_gene: TRBD2
j_gene: TRBJ2-1
abundance: -
CDR3nt: TGCGCCAGCAGCTTGGGACTAGCGGCCAATGAGCAGTTCTTC
CDR3aa: CASSLGLAANEQFF

v_gene: TRBV10-3
d_gene: -
j_gene: TRBJ2-7
abundance: -
CDR3nt: TGTGCCATCAGCTTGACGACAGGAGTAGACGAGCAGTACTTC
CDR3aa: CAISLTTGVDEQYF

v_gene: TRBV10-3
d_gene: TRBD2
j_gene: TRBJ2-2
abundance: -
CDR3nt: TGTGCCATCAGGAGGACTAGCGGGGGGATATCGAACACCGGGGAGCTGTTTTTT
CDR3aa: CAIRRTSGGISNTGELFF

v_gene: TRBV30
d_gene: TRBD1
j_gene: TRBJ2-5
abundance: -
CDR3nt: TGTGCCTTCACAGGGGTGGGAGAGACCCAGTACTTC
CDR3aa: CAFTGVGETQYF

v_gene: TRBV3-1/TRBV3-2
d_gene: TRBD1
j_gene: TRBJ1-6
abundance: few
CDR3nt: TGTGCCAGCCGCCCTCGGGACAGGGAGAATTCACCCCTCCACTTT
CDR3aa: CASRPRDRENSPLHF

v_gene: TRBV19
d_gene: TRBD2
j_gene: TRBJ2-2
abundance: -
CDR3nt: TGTGCCAGTAGTCCTCTAGCGGGAAGTACTGGGGAGCTGTTTTTT
CDR3aa: CASSPLAGSTGELFF

v_gene: TRBV29-1
d_gene: -
j_gene: TRBJ2-3
abundance: -
CDR3nt: TGCAGCGTTTCCAGGGATGGGGATACGCAGTATTTT
CDR3aa: CSVSRDGDTQYF

v_gene: TRBV5-4
d_gene: TRBD2
j_gene: TRBJ2-2
abundance: -
CDR3nt: TGTGCCAGCAGCCAAATCACTAGCGGGAGGGCAACCGGGGAGCTGTTTTTT
CDR3aa: CASSQITSGRATGELFF

v_gene: TRBV30
d_gene: TRBD1
j_gene: TRBJ2-6
abundance: -
CDR3nt: TGTGCCTGGAGTGCACAGGGGGCGGGTGGGGCCAACGTCCTGACTTTC
CDR3aa: CAWSAQGAGGANVLTF

v_gene: TRBV7-9
d_gene: -
j_gene: TRBJ2-3
abundance: -
CDR3nt: TGTGCCAGCAGCTTTCGACGAGGATTAACGGATACGCAGTATTTT
CDR3aa: CASSFRRGLTDTQYF

v_gene: TRBV6-5
d_gene: TRBD2
j_gene: TRBJ2-1
abundance: -
CDR3nt: TGTGCCAGCAGTTACCTTGCGGGAGTGGTCTACAATGAGCAGTTCTTC
CDR3aa: CASSYLAGVVYNEQFF